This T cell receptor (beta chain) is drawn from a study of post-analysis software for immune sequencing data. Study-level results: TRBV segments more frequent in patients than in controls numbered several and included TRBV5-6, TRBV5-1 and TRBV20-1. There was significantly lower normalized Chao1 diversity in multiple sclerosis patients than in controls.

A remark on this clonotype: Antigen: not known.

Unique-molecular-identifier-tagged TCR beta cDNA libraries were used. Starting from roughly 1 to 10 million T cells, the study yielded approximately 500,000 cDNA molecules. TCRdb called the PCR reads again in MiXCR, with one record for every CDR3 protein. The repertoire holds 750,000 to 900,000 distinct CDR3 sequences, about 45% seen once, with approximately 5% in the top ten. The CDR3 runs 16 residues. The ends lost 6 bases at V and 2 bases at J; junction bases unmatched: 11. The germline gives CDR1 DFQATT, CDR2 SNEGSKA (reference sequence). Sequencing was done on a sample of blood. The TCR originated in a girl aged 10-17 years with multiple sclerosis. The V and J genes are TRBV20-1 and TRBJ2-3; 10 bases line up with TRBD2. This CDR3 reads CSATYRLAGLTDTQYF. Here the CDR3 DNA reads TGCAGTGCCACCTATCGACTAGCGGGCCTCACAGATACGCAGTATTTT.